These 14 T cell receptor beta chains share one sample of origin, sequenced in a study of CD8+ T cells in alopecia areata. TCR sequencing used cDNA made by reverse transcription of extracted RNA. The assay was immunoSEQ multiplex PCR, and TCRdb's table has in-frame clones only and misses some. The sample lists over 150,000 clones; about 60% were seen once. Regarding treatment: oral pan-JAK inhibitor, 5-10 mg twice daily. The sample in question was CD4+ T cells sorted from blood, obtained at week 24, from a patient treated with tofacitinib. These receptors were taken from a human donor with alopecia areata.

V gene TRBV23-1 combines with J gene TRBJ1-1; D remains unclear. TRBV23-1 is sorted into the ORF group, with uncertain function. This CDR3 contains 14 residues. Trimming shortened V by 0 bases and J by 4 bases, and 9 bases separated the two germline ends. The CDR3 nucleotides read TGCGCCAGCAGTCAATCGGAGGCCCTCACTGAAGCTTTCTTT. This translates into CASSQSEALTEAFF.

The chain employs TRBV2 and TRBJ2-5, with D uncertain. Deletions cut 4 bases from V and 2 bases from J, with 8 bases between. This CDR3 region has 13 residues. From germline, CDR1 is SNHLY and CDR2 FYNNEI. The DNA of the CDR3 is TGTGCCAGCAGTGTAGTGGTTCAAGAGACCCAGTACTTC. Translating gives CASSVVVQETQYF.

The rearrangement joins TRBV27 to TRBJ2-1; D call uncertain. CDR1 and CDR2 from the germline V gene are MNHEY and SMNVEV (reference sequence). With 1 base removed from V and 5 bases from J, the gap between germline ends came to 15 bases. The CDR3 sequence is 16 residues long. CDR3 residues: CASSLFRLEPHNEQFF. The CDR3 DNA is TGTGCCAGCAGTTTATTTCGGTTAGAGCCCCACAATGAGCAGTTCTTC.

CDR3 residues: CASSLAAGIDTQYF. CDR3 bases: TGTGCCAGCAGTTTAGCGGCAGGAATAGATACGCAGTATTTT. The V gene is TRBV27, the J gene TRBJ2-3; D is uncertain. The length of the CDR3 is 14 residues. The V and J ends lost 2 bases and 5 bases respectively, with 11 bases between them. From germline, CDR1 is MNHEY and CDR2 SMNVEV (reference sequence).

This clone was picked up a small number of times. The chain is built from TRBV4-1 and TRBJ1-6; TRBD1 might be the D (5 bases). Germline V lookup: CDR1 MGHRA, CDR2 YSYEKL. V lost 0 bases, J lost 16 bases, and 13 bases lay in between. The CDR3 has 13 amino acids. CDR3 in amino acids: CASSQDRGGPLHF. Written as DNA, the CDR3 is TGCGCCAGCAGCCAAGATAGGGGAGGCCCTCTCCACTTT.

The chain uses TRBV28 and TRBJ1-1; D might be TRBD1 (5 bases). Trimming removed 4 bases at V and 11 bases at J, with 14 bases between. The CDR3 runs 12 residues. The germline CDR1 and CDR2 sequences are MDHEN and SYDVKM. CDR3 residues: CASSSKGRFAFF. CDR3 sequence (DNA): TGTGCCAGCAGTTCTAAGGGGCGATTCGCTTTCTTT.

This clone was seen ten or more times. The rearrangement uses TRBV5-1 and TRBJ1-1, with 7 bases identical to TRBD1. The CDR3 has 17 amino acids. Looked up from germline, CDR1 is SGHRS and CDR2 is YFSETQ. V lost 2 bases and J lost 5; bases outside the gene matches: 15. Here the CDR3 DNA reads TGCGCCAGCAGCTTCGGTCCTGTGGGCCAGGGGGGAACTGAAGCTTTCTTT. Encoded protein: CASSFGPVGQGGTEAFF.

This clone has a single count. This chain links TRBV19 with TRBJ2-6, with a weak D call TRBD1 (7 bases). V lost 10 bases and J lost 2, with 21 bases in between. The CDR3 spans 17 residues. The germline V gene encodes CDR1 LNHDA and CDR2 SQIVND (reference sequence). The CDR3 reads CATTRQGRRAGANVLTF. CDR3 sequence (DNA): TGTGCCACTACAAGACAGGGAAGGAGGGCTGGGGCCAACGTCCTGACTTTC.

The chain uses TRBV30 and TRBJ1-5; D possibly corresponds to TRBD1 (5 bases). Germline lookup yields CDR1 GTSNPN and CDR2 SVGIG (reference sequence). CDR3 size: 14 residues. V lost 2 bases and J 2 bases, leaving 10 bases between the germline ends. The CDR3 reads CAWSYGRGNQPQHF. CDR3 DNA: TGTGCCTGGAGTTATGGCAGGGGCAATCAGCCCCAGCATTTT.

The V and J genes are TRBV5-1 and TRBJ2-7; 8 bases align to TRBD1. CDR3 length: 14 residues. In germline, CDR1 is SGHRS, CDR2 YFSETQ. After removal of 3 bases from V and 0 bases from J, the junction contained 2 bases not matched to a gene. The DNA of the CDR3 is TGCGCCAGCAGCTGGACAGGGAGCTCCTACGAGCAGTACTTC. Protein: CASSWTGSSYEQYF.

This clone was seen repeatedly, ten times or more. The chain links TRBV7-2 to TRBJ2-1, with 11 bases aligning to TRBD2. The V gene's germline CDR1 is SGHTA and CDR2 FQGNSA. The CDR3 covers 14 residues. The V gene end was trimmed by 6 bases and the J gene end by 6 bases; junction bases not matched to a gene: 4. CDR3 protein: CASSSSGGFNEQFF. In DNA, the CDR3 is TGTGCCAGCAGTTCTAGCGGGGGGTTCAATGAGCAGTTCTTC.

The CDR3 reads CSVVSGVNQPQHF. CDR3 sequence (DNA): TGCAGCGTTGTCAGCGGGGTTAATCAGCCCCAGCATTTT. The chain recombines TRBV29-1 with TRBJ1-5; no reliable D call. CDR1 and CDR2 from the germline V gene are SQVTM and ANQGSEA. The V gene lost 4 bases and the J gene lost 4 bases, with 11 bases spanning the gap. The CDR3 contains 13 residues.

This chain connects TRBV7-2 to TRBJ1-2; 7 bases fit TRBD1. Germline V lookup: CDR1 SGHTA, CDR2 FQGNSA. The CDR3 contains 15 residues. The J segment lost 5 bases and the V segment lost 3 bases, leaving 9 bases of the junction unmatched. This CDR3 is CASSFDGDSTYGYTF. DNA for the CDR3: TGTGCCAGCAGCTTCGACGGGGACAGCACATATGGCTACACCTTC.

This clone was recorded a few times. The rearrangement links TRBV9 to TRBJ2-6; the D gene is possibly TRBD1 (5 bases). Germline CDR1 and CDR2: SGDLS and YYNGEE. V was clipped by 3 bases and J by 3 bases, with 10 bases between them. This CDR3 has 15 amino acids. The CDR3 reads CASSGETVGANVLTF. The CDR3 DNA sequence: TGTGCCAGCAGCGGAGAGACAGTTGGGGCCAACGTCCTGACTTTC.